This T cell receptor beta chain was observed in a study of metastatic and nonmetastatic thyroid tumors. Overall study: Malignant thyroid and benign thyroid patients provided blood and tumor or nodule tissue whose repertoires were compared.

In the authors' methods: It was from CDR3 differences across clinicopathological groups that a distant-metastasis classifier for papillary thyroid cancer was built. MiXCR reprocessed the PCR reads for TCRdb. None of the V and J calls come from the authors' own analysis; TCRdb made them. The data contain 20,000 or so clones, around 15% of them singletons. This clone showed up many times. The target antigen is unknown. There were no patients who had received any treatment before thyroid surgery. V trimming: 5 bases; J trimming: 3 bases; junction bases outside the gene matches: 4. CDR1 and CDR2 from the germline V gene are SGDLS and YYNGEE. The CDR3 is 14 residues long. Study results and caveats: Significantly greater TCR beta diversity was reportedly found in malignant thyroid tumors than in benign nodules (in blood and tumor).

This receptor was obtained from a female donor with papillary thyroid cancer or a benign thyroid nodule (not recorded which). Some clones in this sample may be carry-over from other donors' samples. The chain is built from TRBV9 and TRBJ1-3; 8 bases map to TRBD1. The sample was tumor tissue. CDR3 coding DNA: TGTGCCAGCAGACCTGACAGGGGTGGAAACACCATATATTTT. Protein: CASRPDRGGNTIYF.